This T cell receptor (beta chain) was identified during a study of vaccination and CD4 T cells after COVID-19. Across the study: Stimulation of the cells used overlapping spike peptide pools from SARS-CoV-2 and from the common cold coronaviruses HCoV-NL63, HCoV-OC43 and HCoV-229E.

Noted treatment: roughly nine-day PBMC culture with coronavirus spike peptide pools or control peptides (ViraFEST assay). Peptide pools at 8 to 10 ug/ml and IL-2 at approximately 11 IU/ml were added to cultures of a few million PBMCs per well. Comments on this clonotype: Its antigen is undetermined.

Overall study findings and caveats: Among those convalescent, a median roughly 90% of reactive clones emerged solely post-vaccination.

The Oncomine TCR Beta short-read assay was applied to DNA of cultured CD4+ T cells. TCRdb passed the PCR reads through MiXCR, listing each CDR3 protein once. The data contain 15,000 to 20,000 distinct CDR3 sequences, approximately 48% of them singletons. The sample in question was CD4+ T cells from blood, cultured in vitro, obtained after SARS-CoV-2 vaccination. The clonotype was recovered from a human donor who had recovered from COVID-19.

The CDR3 DNA follows: TGTGCCACCCGACTAGCAAACACCGGGGAGCTGTTTTTT. Its protein is CATRLANTGELFF. The chain uses TRBV6-1 and TRBJ2-2; 7 nucleotides match TRBD2. The junction had 4 bases not matched to a gene; V was cut back by 10 bases and J by 2 bases. Germline assignment: CDR1 MNHNS and CDR2 SASEGT. This CDR3 is 13 amino acids long.